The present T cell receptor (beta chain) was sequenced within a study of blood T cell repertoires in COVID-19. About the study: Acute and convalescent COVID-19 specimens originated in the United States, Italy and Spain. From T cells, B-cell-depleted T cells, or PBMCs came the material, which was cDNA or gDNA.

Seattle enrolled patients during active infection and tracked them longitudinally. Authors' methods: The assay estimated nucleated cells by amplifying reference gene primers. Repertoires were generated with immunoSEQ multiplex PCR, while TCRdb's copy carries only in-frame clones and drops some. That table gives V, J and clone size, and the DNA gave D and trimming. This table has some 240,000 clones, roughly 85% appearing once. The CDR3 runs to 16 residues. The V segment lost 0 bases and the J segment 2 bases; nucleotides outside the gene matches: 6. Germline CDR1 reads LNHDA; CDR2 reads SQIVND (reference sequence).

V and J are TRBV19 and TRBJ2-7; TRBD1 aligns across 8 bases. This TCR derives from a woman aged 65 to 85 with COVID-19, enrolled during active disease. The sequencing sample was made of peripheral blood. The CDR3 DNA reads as TGTGCCAGTAGTATAGATGGGACAGGCCCCACCTACGAGCAGTACTTC. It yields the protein CASSIDGTGPTYEQYF.